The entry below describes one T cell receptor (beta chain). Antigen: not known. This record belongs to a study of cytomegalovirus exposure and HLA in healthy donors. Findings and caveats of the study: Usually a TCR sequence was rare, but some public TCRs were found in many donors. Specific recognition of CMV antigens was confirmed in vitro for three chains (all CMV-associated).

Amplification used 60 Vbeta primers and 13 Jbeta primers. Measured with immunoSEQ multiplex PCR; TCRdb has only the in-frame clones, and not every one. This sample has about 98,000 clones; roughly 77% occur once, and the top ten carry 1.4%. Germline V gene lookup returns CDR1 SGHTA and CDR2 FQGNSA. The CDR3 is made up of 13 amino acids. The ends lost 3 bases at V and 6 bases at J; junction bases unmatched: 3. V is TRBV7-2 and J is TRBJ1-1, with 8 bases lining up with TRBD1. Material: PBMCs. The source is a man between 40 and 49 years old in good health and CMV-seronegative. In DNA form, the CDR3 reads TGTGCCAGCAGCTTCATACAGGGGGCTGAAGCTTTCTTT. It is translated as CASSFIQGAEAFF.